The sequence of this TCR beta chain was determined in a study of cytomegalovirus exposure and HLA in healthy donors. Findings of the study overall: While the bulk of TCR sequences proved rare, some public TCRs turned up in many donors.

On this clone itself: Its cognate antigen is unknown.

Germline CDR1 reads SNHLY; CDR2 reads FYNNEI. The CDR3 contains 16 residues. J was trimmed by 0 bases and V by 8 bases; bases with no gene match: 10. Primers for the PCR totalled 60 Vbeta and 13 Jbeta. TCRdb's copy holds only in-frame clones and misses some; the assay was immunoSEQ multiplex PCR. The sample lists some 200,000 clones, 82% occurring once. The V gene is TRBV2, the J gene TRBJ2-1; 7 nucleotides agree with TRBD2. The sequenced sample was PBMCs. This TCR was recovered from a woman aged 18-29 years in good health and CMV-seronegative. The CDR3 region has the DNA TGTGCCAGCGGGGAGACTAGCCCATTCTCCTACAATGAGCAGTTCTTC. This translates into CASGETSPFSYNEQFF.